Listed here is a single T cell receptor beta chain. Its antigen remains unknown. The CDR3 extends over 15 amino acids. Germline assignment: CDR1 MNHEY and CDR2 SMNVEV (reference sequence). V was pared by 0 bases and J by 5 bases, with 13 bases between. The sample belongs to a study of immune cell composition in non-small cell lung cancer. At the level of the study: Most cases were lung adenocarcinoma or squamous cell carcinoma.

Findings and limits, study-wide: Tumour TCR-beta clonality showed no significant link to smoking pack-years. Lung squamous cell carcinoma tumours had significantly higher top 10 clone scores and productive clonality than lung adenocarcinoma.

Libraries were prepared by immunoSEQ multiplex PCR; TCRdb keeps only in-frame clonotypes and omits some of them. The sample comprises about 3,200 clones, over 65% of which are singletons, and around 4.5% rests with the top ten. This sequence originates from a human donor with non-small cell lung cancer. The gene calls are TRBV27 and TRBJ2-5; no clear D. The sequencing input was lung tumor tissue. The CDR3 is CASSLSVTELETQYF. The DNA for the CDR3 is TGTGCCAGCAGTTTATCTGTAACGGAGTTGGAGACCCAGTACTTC.